This T cell receptor (beta chain) is drawn from a study of blood T cell repertoires in COVID-19. CDR1 and CDR2 (germline): ENHRY, SYGVKD. The CDR3 has 13 residues. V lost 10 bases, J lost 3 bases, and 8 bases stayed unmatched. The repertoire was sequenced with immunoSEQ multiplex PCR; TCRdb's copy has only in-frame clones and lacks some. The sample records about 73,000 clones, about 80% being singletons. The receptor's source is a human donor in a cohort sampled during active COVID-19. Input material: peripheral blood. The rearrangement links TRBV10-3 to TRBJ1-2, with 7 bases fitting TRBD1. CDR3 sequence (DNA): TGTGCCACAAAACAGGGGCACGACTATGGCTACACCTTC. Amino acids: CATKQGHDYGYTF.